This T cell receptor (beta chain) derives from a study of cytomegalovirus exposure and HLA in healthy donors. The primer mix had 60 Vbeta and 13 Jbeta primers. Method: immunoSEQ multiplex PCR; TCRdb's copy keeps in-frame clones and lacks some. The sample carries 110,000 to 150,000 clones, roughly 82% recorded once. Trimming shortened V by 6 bases and J by 0 bases, and 9 bases separated the two germline ends. Germline V gene data show CDR1 as MDHEN and CDR2 as SYDVKM. This CDR3 is built from 14 residues. The specimen was PBMCs. The receptor was derived from a man under 40 in good health and CMV-seronegative. The rearrangement joins TRBV28 to TRBJ1-3; D may be TRBD1 (6 bases). The CDR3 region has the DNA TGTGCCAGCAGACAGGGAAACTCTGGAAACACCATATATTTT. Protein product: CASRQGNSGNTIYF.